This T cell receptor beta chain was captured in a study of T cell responses to AZD1222 COVID-19 vaccine listed by TCRdb under 2021. Regarding the complete study: Because spike-specific TCR depth and breadth did not differ between the two schedules, AZD1222 recipients who got a second dose at roughly 4 weeks were pooled with those who got a second dose at roughly 12 weeks. A total of more than 230 trial participants underwent TCR sequencing, of whom around 200 received two doses of AZD1222 and 26 received two doses of the MenACWY control vaccine. Enrollment into the trials was organized by age into subgroups of 18-55, 56-69 and 70-plus years, and those subgroups contained roughly 150, 30 and 60 TCR-sequenced participants, respectively. What the authors observed across the whole study: Because no day 14 peak-response samples were available, repertoires were characterized only after the peak T cell response. In the small 56-69-year group, the increase in depth fell short of significance, most likely because of low power. Epitopes outside the regions mutated in the B.1.351 and B.1.1.7 variants were reportedly recognized by nearly half of the unique spike-specific TCRs. Vaccine-associated CD4 TCRs spanned the whole spike protein, with dominant responses in regions 160-218 and 743-854. Conclusions about previously exposed vaccinees were limited because only 5 or 6 AZD1222 recipients were SARS-CoV-2 seropositive at baseline. After two AZD1222 doses, spike-specific TCR breadth and depth were significantly higher than at day 0 and than in MenACWY recipients. Participants were mostly white British, with more females than males. The authors suggested clonal diversity may have been underestimated.

Note on this clone: There is no known antigen for this receptor. Nothing much larger sits one base from this clone, and base qualities are not available.

Reading the label with the study, this specimen's time point is: baseline before first vaccination. Vaccinee samples were obtained from the UK trials COV001 and COV002, which included a single-blind randomized controlled phase 2/3 trial of AZD1222 (ChAdOx1 nCoV-19) in healthy adults. Trial participant PBMC samples were collected at day 0 and day 28 after the second dose for TCRbeta chain sequencing. The CDR3 regions of human TCRbeta chains were analyzed by immunosequencing. As for how the authors treated the data: Repertoire TCRs were checked for matches against a reference library of SARS-CoV-2-specific TCRs that had been generated using the MIRA antigen-specificity platform. Breadth meant the fraction of unique TCRs that were SARS-CoV-2-associated, whereas depth meant the fraction of total T cells that were SARS-CoV-2-associated. Using the MIRA data, each spike-specific TCR was assigned both to the spike region to which the TCR was reactive and to a CD4 or CD8 class. Log10-transformed breadth and depth values were compared by one-way ANOVA with Sidak's multiple comparisons tests. Sourced from immuneACCESS, this table was stored by TCRdb with only in-frame sequences that have V and J called. A share of the clones is absent; for the studies checked, an unresolved V gene accounts for under half, and the remainder has no known explanation. Clone size and the V and J calls come from that table; the DNA yielded D and trimming. The sample table lists about 160,000 clones, about nine tenths of them with a count of one. Roughly 5% of the sample comes from the top ten.

Source: peripheral blood, taken on day 0 of AZD1222 vaccination. This sequence was found in an adult in good health.

The DNA sequence is given as TGTGCCAGCAGTGACAGTCAGGGCCCCTACAATGAGCAGTTCTTC. The resulting protein is CASSDSQGPYNEQFF. Recombination linked TRBV6-4 to TRBJ2-1; TRBD1 is a possible D gene, resting on 5 matching bases. Via the germline V gene, CDR1 is MRHNA and CDR2 SNTAGT. V is shortened by 2 bases, J by 2 bases, and the region joining them spans 10 bases. The CDR3 has 15 amino acids, counting the end cysteine and phenylalanine. Just CDR3 DNA is preserved here, 45 bases in frame from base 1.